The present entry profiles one T cell receptor (beta chain) with its context. Its antigen is still unknown. Vbeta (60) and Jbeta (13) primers were used in the PCR. Method: immunoSEQ multiplex PCR; TCRdb's copy keeps in-frame clones and lacks some. Of some 140,000 clones in the sample, roughly 76% are singletons; the top ten hold 1% to 1.5%. The data derive from a study of cytomegalovirus exposure and HLA in healthy donors. Study results and limitations: It was reported in a later analysis that an Asian-associated ancestry cluster showed fewer N-insertions than the roughly 660-donor mean. A likely sequencing artifact accounted for one observed cluster of highly shared sequence variants. Owing to their indistinguishability, certain V segments, notably TRBV6-2 and TRBV6-3, were excluded. Sequencing depth across donors, presence/absence analyses assumed, was roughly uniform.

V shed 0 bases and J 4 bases; nucleotides not matched to a gene: 4. Per the germline V gene, CDR1 is SGDLS and CDR2 is YYNGEE. This CDR3 comprises 15 residues. The chain joins TRBV9 to TRBJ2-3, with 8 bases aligning to TRBD1. This clonotype originated in a woman aged 40 to 49 in good health and CMV-seronegative. The specimen sequenced was PBMCs. CDR3 nucleotides: TGTGCCAGCAGCGTAGGGACAGGGATCTCAGATACGCAGTATTTT. It yields the protein CASSVGTGISDTQYF.